One and the same sample provided the 32 T cell receptor beta chains below, sequenced in a study of response to subunit inactivated influenza vaccine. TCRdb reprocessed the RT-PCR reads with MiXCR, giving one entry per CDR3 protein. This table holds hundreds of thousands of distinct CDR3 sequences, around a sixth found once. This sample comprised PBMCs from blood, obtained about 11 days after vaccination. These receptor sequences come from a man in his fifties or sixties who received an inactivated influenza vaccine.

This chain links TRBV3-1 with TRBJ1-6; 7 bases match TRBD1. From germline, CDR1 is LGHDT and CDR2 YNNKEL (reference sequence). This CDR3 is 15 amino acids long. Unmatched junction bases numbered 4, after V lost 1 base and J lost 7 bases. The DNA for the CDR3 is TGTGCCAGCAGCCAAGTGTCAGGGGGAAATTCACCCCTCCACTTT. Amino acid sequence: CASSQVSGGNSPLHF.

This clonotype was counted between two and nine times. For the CDR3, the DNA is TGCGCCAGCAGCTTGGGATCTACTAGCCCAACTCCTTACGAGCAGTACTTC. Translated: CASSLGSTSPTPYEQYF. This sequence joins TRBV5-1 and TRBJ2-7, with D possibly being TRBD2 (6 bases). CDR3 size: 17 residues. The V end was cut by 0 bases, the J end by 4 bases, with 20 bases between. Germline V CDR1 and CDR2: SGHRS, YFSETQ.

This clonotype was detected many times. As DNA, the CDR3 is TGTGCCACGAAACCGGGACAGGGGCACTACAATGAGCAGTTCTTC. This encodes CATKPGQGHYNEQFF. This sequence joins TRBV10-3 and TRBJ2-1; 10 bases are shared with TRBD1. Germline lookup yields CDR1 ENHRY and CDR2 SYGVKD. The V and J ends lost 10 bases and 3 bases, in that order; junction bases with no gene match: 9. This CDR3 is 15 amino acids long.

J is TRBJ2-2 and V is TRBV18; TRBD2 matches 9 bases. The germline CDR1 and CDR2 sequences are KGHSH and LQKENI. The CDR3 consists of 16 residues. V trimming: 3 bases; J trimming: 4 bases; junction bases outside the gene matches: 6. The CDR3 DNA reads TGTGCCAGCTCACCTCGACTAGCGGAGTTCACCGGGGAGCTGTTTTTT. Protein product: CASSPRLAEFTGELFF.

The chain uses TRBV28 and TRBJ2-5; 9 positions match TRBD1. Germline lookup yields CDR1 MDHEN and CDR2 SYDVKM. The trim removed 5 bases at V and 1 base at J, leaving 8 bases unmatched. This CDR3 is 16 amino acids long. CDR3 region: CASSPGTGMGQETQYF. In DNA form, the CDR3 reads TGTGCCAGCAGTCCCGGGACAGGGATGGGCCAAGAGACCCAGTACTTC.

The table lists this clonotype with a few counts. The V call is TRBV7-6, the J call TRBJ2-7; unclear D gene. Trimming stripped 2 bases from V and 4 bases from J, with 15 bases between. Germline lookup yields CDR1 SGHVS and CDR2 FNYEAQ. The CDR3 runs 15 residues. CDR3 loop: CASSLRHNGEYEQYF. CDR3 nucleotides: TGTGCCAGCAGCTTAAGGCACAACGGTGAATACGAGCAGTACTTC.

In this sample, this clonotype turned up a few times. The chain couples TRBV27 to TRBJ2-2; TRBD1 or TRBD2 may be the D gene (5 bases each). The germline V gene has CDR1 MNHEY and CDR2 SMNVEV (reference sequence). The CDR3 spans 13 residues. Trimming left V 6 bases short and J 3 bases short, with 8 bases between. As DNA, the CDR3 is TGTGCCAGCAGCTGGGGGTACACCGGGGAGCTGTTTTTT. Its protein is CASSWGYTGELFF.

This clonotype has just a few counts. The chain carries TRBV3-1 and TRBJ2-3; no reliable D call. Germline CDR1 LGHDT, CDR2 YNNKEL (reference sequence). Trimming shortened V by 8 bases and J by 2 bases, and 11 bases separated the two germline ends. The CDR3 contains 13 residues. The CDR3 loop reads CASAREDTDTQYF. The CDR3 nucleotides are TGTGCCAGCGCCAGAGAGGACACAGATACGCAGTATTTT.

Many counts were recorded for this clonotype. The chain carries TRBV6-2 or TRBV6-3 and TRBJ2-1; no reliable D call. V lost 3 bases and J 10 bases, leaving 7 bases between the germline ends. Germline V gives CDR1 MNHEY, CDR2 SVGEGT. The CDR3 totals 11 residues. CDR3 nucleotides: TGTGCCAGCAGTTATAGGTGGGAGCAGTTCTTC. Amino acids: CASSYRWEQFF.

This clonotype has just a few counts. The V call is TRBV7-2, the J call TRBJ2-7; D not certain. CDR1 and CDR2 (germline): SGHTA, FQGNSA. CDR3 length: 15 residues. Trimming left V 6 bases short and J 5 bases short, with 20 bases between. The CDR3 is CASRLSPRSGNEQYF. The CDR3 coding sequence is TGTGCCAGCAGATTATCCCCACGGAGTGGCAACGAGCAGTACTTC.

This clonotype has more than one count but fewer than ten. The chain carries TRBV5-6 and TRBJ2-3, with 11 nucleotides matching TRBD1. The CDR3 has 15 residues. Germline loops: CDR1 SGHDT, CDR2 YYEEEE. Unmatched junction bases numbered 5, after V lost 4 bases and J lost 4 bases. The CDR3 is CASSPLGQGADTQYF. CDR3 DNA: TGTGCCAGCAGCCCCCTGGGACAGGGGGCAGATACGCAGTATTTT.

This rearrangement joins TRBV2 to TRBJ2-6; the D gene is possibly TRBD2 (7 bases). The CDR3 has 19 residues. V lost 7 bases and J lost 0, with 22 bases in between. CDR1 is SNHLY and CDR2 is FYNNEI in the germline V gene. The CDR3 protein is CASTEGGQGWNSGANVLTF. Here the CDR3 DNA reads TGTGCCAGCACCGAGGGGGGGCAGGGTTGGAACTCTGGGGCCAACGTCCTGACTTTC. Supplemented by reference TRBV2 and TRBJ2-6, the full variable domain reads EPEVTQTPSHQVTQMGQEVILRCVPISNHLYFYWYRQILGQKVEFLVSFYNNEISEKSEIFDDQFSVERPDGSNFTLKIRSTKLEDSAMYFCASTEGGQGWNSGANVLTFGAGSRLTVL.

This clonotype has just a few counts. The J gene is TRBJ2-3, the V gene TRBV12-3 or TRBV12-4; D might be TRBD1 or TRBD2, each matching 5 bases. The CDR3 is 14 residues long. Between the trimmed V and J ends, which lost 4 bases and 6 bases, there was a span of 14 bases. In DNA form, the CDR3 reads TGTGCCAGCAGTTCCGGGACCACTTTCGATACGCAGTATTTT. The encoded protein is CASSSGTTFDTQYF.

This rearrangement joins TRBV5-6 to TRBJ1-4, with D tentatively TRBD1 (5 bases). In germline, CDR1 is SGHDT, CDR2 YYEEEE. Trimming removed 1 base from V and 0 bases from J, with 13 bases in between. The CDR3 is 17 residues long. CDR3 sequence reads: CASSLFGQKATNEKLFF. The CDR3 bases are TGTGCCAGCAGCTTGTTCGGACAAAAGGCAACTAATGAAAAACTGTTTTTT.

This clonotype was seen repeatedly, ten times or more. The chain has TRBV5-1 and TRBJ2-1, with a tentative D call TRBD2 (6 bases). This CDR3 region has 17 residues. V was shortened by 3 bases and J by 0 bases, with 16 bases between the two germline ends. Looked up from germline, CDR1 is SGHRS and CDR2 is YFSETQ. The CDR3 region has the DNA TGCGCCAGCAGCTGGAGGGACGGGATGAGCTCCTACAATGAGCAGTTCTTC. It translates to CASSWRDGMSSYNEQFF. Looking up the rest from reference TRBV5-1 and TRBJ2-1 gives the full variable domain: KAGVTQTPRYLIKTRGQQVTLSCSPISGHRSVSWYQQTPGQGLQFLFEYFSETQRNKGNFPGRFSGRQFSNSRSEMNVSTLELGDSALYLCASSWRDGMSSYNEQFFGPGTRLTVL.

In its sample, this clonotype was seen a few times. The chain uses TRBV14 and TRBJ2-1; D is undetermined. The CDR3 consists of 13 residues. Trimming removed 5 bases at V and 9 bases at J, with 14 bases between. Germline CDR1 is SGHDN and CDR2 is FVKESK. CDR3 region: CASSTNFPAEQFF. CDR3 nucleotide sequence: TGTGCCAGCAGCACGAATTTCCCGGCTGAGCAGTTCTTC.

V gene TRBV7-2 combines with J gene TRBJ2-7; weak D call: TRBD1 (8 bases). This CDR3 comprises 16 residues. Germline V lookup: CDR1 SGHTA, CDR2 FQGNSA. Between the trimmed V and J ends, which lost 1 base and 5 bases, there was a span of 18 bases. The CDR3 loop reads CASSLGWRTGRDEQYF. CDR3 DNA sequence: TGTGCCAGCAGCTTAGGGTGGAGGACAGGGAGGGACGAGCAGTACTTC.

In this sample, this clonotype turned up a few times. The chain couples TRBV29-1 to TRBJ2-3; TRBD2 might be the D (5 bases). The CDR3 contains 16 residues. CDR1 SQVTM and CDR2 ANQGSEA come from the germline V gene. V dropped 1 base and J dropped 0 bases, with 14 bases sitting between them. The CDR3 protein is CSVEASPRTSTDTQYF. As DNA, the CDR3 is TGCAGCGTTGAAGCTAGCCCTAGGACTAGCACAGATACGCAGTATTTT.

In this sample, this clonotype turned up a few times. The chain uses TRBV10-3 and TRBJ1-2; D is ambiguous. Trimming took 3 bases from V and 4 from J, leaving 12 bases between them. The V gene's germline CDR1 is ENHRY and CDR2 SYGVKD. The CDR3 sequence is 14 residues long. In nucleotides, the CDR3 is TGTGCCATCAGTGACAGCGGAGGTAGCTATGGCTACACCTTC. Protein: CAISDSGGSYGYTF.

This chain uses TRBV24-1 with TRBJ1-2; possible D gene TRBD1, 6 bases. The V end was cut by 5 bases, the J end by 4 bases, with 13 bases between. CDR3 length equals 14 residues. Germline values: CDR1 KGHDR, CDR2 SFDVKD. CDR3 sequence reads: CATSGGQGTYGYTF. As DNA, the CDR3 is TGTGCCACCAGTGGCGGGCAGGGGACCTATGGCTACACCTTC.

In its sample, this clonotype was seen a few times. The V and J genes are TRBV5-1 and TRBJ2-2; D not resolved. With 0 bases removed from V and 6 bases from J, the gap between germline ends came to 9 bases. Germline V gene sequence: CDR1 SGHRS, CDR2 YFSETQ. The length of the CDR3 is 14 residues. The CDR3 bases are TGCGCCAGCAGCTTGGCCCAGACCCCCGGGGAGCTGTTTTTT. Its protein is CASSLAQTPGELFF.

This clonotype appeared a few times. J is TRBJ1-4 and V is TRBV4-1; the D is unclear. Trimming took 0 bases from V and 0 from J, leaving 11 bases between them. This CDR3 is 17 amino acids long. CDR1 is MGHRA and CDR2 is YSYEKL in the germline V gene. The CDR3 region has the DNA TGCGCCAGCAGCCAAGAGATAGCGGTCGCAACTAATGAAAAACTGTTTTTT. Protein product: CASSQEIAVATNEKLFF.

This clonotype showed up just a few times. This chain connects TRBV4-3 to TRBJ2-1; the D is unclear. V shed 0 bases and J shed 4 bases, with 13 bases lying between them. The CDR3 extends over 16 amino acids. Germline V gene lookup returns CDR1 LGHNA and CDR2 YSLEER. CDR3 DNA: TGCGCCAGCAGCCAAGATGTCGCCCAGATGTACAATGAGCAGTTCTTC. Amino acid sequence: CASSQDVAQMYNEQFF.

This clonotype has a handful of counts. V and J are TRBV5-4 and TRBJ2-2; 7 bases align to TRBD1. The ends lost 5 bases at V and 1 base at J; junction bases unmatched: 11. Germline lookup yields CDR1 SGHNT and CDR2 YYREEE (reference sequence). The CDR3 extends over 17 amino acids. The CDR3 bases are TGTGCCAGCAGTCCACCGGGACAGTCGTGGAACACCGGGGAGCTGTTTTTT. Translation gives CASSPPGQSWNTGELFF.

This clonotype was seen only a few times. The gene calls are TRBV19 and TRBJ2-7; 7 bases are a match to TRBD1. The CDR3 spans 13 residues. Germline V CDR1 and CDR2: LNHDA, SQIVND (reference sequence). The V gene end was trimmed by 1 base and the J gene end by 5 bases; junction bases not matched to a gene: 2. The CDR3 protein is CASSIATGNEQYF. In nucleotides, the CDR3 is TGTGCCAGTAGTATAGCGACAGGGAACGAGCAGTACTTC.

The chain joins TRBV12-3 or TRBV12-4 to TRBJ2-3, with 9 bases matching TRBD2. V was pared by 1 base and J by 1 base, with 3 bases of the junction left unmatched. The CDR3 runs 16 residues. Here the CDR3 DNA reads TGTGCCAGCAGTTTAGAGGGACTAGCAGGCACAGATACGCAGTATTTT. Its protein product is CASSLEGLAGTDTQYF.

The J gene is TRBJ2-5, the V gene TRBV20-1; D unclear. This CDR3 has 10 amino acids. Germline loops: CDR1 DFQATT, CDR2 SNEGSKA (reference sequence). The V and J ends lost 6 bases and 7 bases respectively, with 9 bases between them. The CDR3 DNA follows: TGCAGTGCACCATTGGGGACCCAGTACTTC. It specifies CSAPLGTQYF.

This clonotype was picked up a small number of times. J is TRBJ2-3 and V is TRBV20-1; 8 nucleotides match TRBD2. CDR1 DFQATT and CDR2 SNEGSKA come from the germline V gene (reference sequence). The V segment lost 3 bases and the J segment 5 bases; nucleotides outside the gene matches: 10. The CDR3 is 15 amino acids. For the CDR3, the DNA is TGCAGTGCTAGCCTCAGGGCGGGGGGCCGAGATACGCAGTATTTT. Protein: CSASLRAGGRDTQYF.

J is TRBJ1-2 and V is TRBV7-9; D gene unclear. Germline CDR1 reads SEHNR; CDR2 reads FQNEAQ (reference sequence). V was cut by 4 bases and J by 3 bases, with 9 bases left in between. There are 13 residues in the CDR3. The CDR3, as DNA: TGTGCCAGCAGCTCATACAGCCACTATGGCTACACCTTC. Protein sequence: CASSSYSHYGYTF.

This clonotype was seen a few times. The chain links TRBV5-1 to TRBJ2-7; 9 nucleotides agree with TRBD1. V dropped 4 bases and J dropped 5; count of bases not matched to a gene: 7. CDR3 length: 14 residues. CDR1 and CDR2 (germline): SGHRS, YFSETQ. The CDR3 region has the DNA TGCGCCAGCAGCAGGGGGACAGGGTCGCACGAGCAGTACTTC. Translation gives CASSRGTGSHEQYF.

The V gene is TRBV3-1, the J gene TRBJ2-2; possible D gene TRBD2, 7 bases. This CDR3 contains 16 residues. Between the trimmed V and J ends, which lost 2 bases and 4 bases, there was a span of 14 bases. The germline CDR1 and CDR2 sequences are LGHDT and YNNKEL (reference sequence). The CDR3 DNA reads TGTGCCAGCAGCCAATGGGGGGGGGCAGGCACCGGGGAGCTGTTTTTT. Amino acids: CASSQWGGAGTGELFF.

This clonotype appeared many times. The rearrangement links TRBV5-6 to TRBJ2-3; D remains unclear. The CDR3 totals 13 residues. V was pared by 0 bases and J by 3 bases, with 5 bases between. Per the germline V gene, CDR1 is SGHDT and CDR2 is YYEEEE. This chain's CDR3 is CASSLDVTDTQYF. CDR3 sequence (DNA): TGTGCCAGCAGCTTGGACGTAACAGATACGCAGTATTTT.